This T cell receptor (beta chain) was documented in a study of shared clonotypes between healthy human individuals. Study-wide points: Naive subsets usually exceeded memory subsets in estimated richness.

CD8 memory was a combination that joined CD45RO+ cells with CCR7-negative CD45RA+ TemRA cells. This clone was recorded a few times. Antigen: not known. Authors' data handling: With immunoSEQ giving junction-only sequences and no quality scores, filtering differed. Here immunoSEQ multiplex PCR was the method, and the copy in TCRdb shows in-frame clones only, minus some. The V and J calls and clone size come from that table; D and trimming were worked out from the DNA. The table lists 600,000 to 750,000 clones, about 92% of them singletons, with around a third in the top ten. This CDR3 has 13 amino acids. Trimming took 5 bases from V and 5 from J; bases not matched to a gene: 3. From germline, CDR1 is ENHRY and CDR2 SYGVKD.

J is TRBJ2-7 and V is TRBV10-3; 10 positions match TRBD1. The specimen sequenced was memory CD8+ T cells from PBMCs. The subset is: CD45RO+ cells pooled with CCR7-negative TemRA cells. The sequence came from a man aged 18 to 29 in good health. Some clones in this sample may be carry-over from other donors' samples. CDR3 sequence (DNA): TGTGCCATCAGTAGACAGGGGGCAGACGAGCAGTACTTC. It encodes CAISRQGADEQYF.